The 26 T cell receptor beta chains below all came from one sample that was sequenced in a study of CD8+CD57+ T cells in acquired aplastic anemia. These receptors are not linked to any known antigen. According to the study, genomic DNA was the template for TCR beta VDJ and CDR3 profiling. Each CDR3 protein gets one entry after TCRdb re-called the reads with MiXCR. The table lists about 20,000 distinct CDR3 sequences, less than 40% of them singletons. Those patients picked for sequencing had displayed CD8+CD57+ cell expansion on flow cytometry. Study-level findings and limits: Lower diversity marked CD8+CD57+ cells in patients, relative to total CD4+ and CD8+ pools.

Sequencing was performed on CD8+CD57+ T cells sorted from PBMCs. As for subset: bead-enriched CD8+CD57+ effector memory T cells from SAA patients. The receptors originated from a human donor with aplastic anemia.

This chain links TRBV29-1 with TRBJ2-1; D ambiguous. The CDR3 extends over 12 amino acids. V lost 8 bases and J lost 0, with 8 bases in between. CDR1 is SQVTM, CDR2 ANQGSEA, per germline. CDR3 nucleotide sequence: TGCAGCCCACCGGGCTCCTACAATGAGCAGTTCTTC. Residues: CSPPGSYNEQFF.

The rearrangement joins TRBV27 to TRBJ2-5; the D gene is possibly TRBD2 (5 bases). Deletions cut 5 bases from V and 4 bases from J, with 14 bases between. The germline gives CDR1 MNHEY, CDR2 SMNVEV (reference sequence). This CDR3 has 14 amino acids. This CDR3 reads CASSAGILGETQYF. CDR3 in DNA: TGTGCCAGCAGTGCCGGGATCCTGGGAGAGACCCAGTACTTC.

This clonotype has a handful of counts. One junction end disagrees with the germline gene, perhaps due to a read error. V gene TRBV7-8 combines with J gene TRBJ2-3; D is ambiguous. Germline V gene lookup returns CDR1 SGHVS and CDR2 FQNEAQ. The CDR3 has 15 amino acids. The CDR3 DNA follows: TGTGCCAGCGGCTTAGATGGTATGTACACAGATACGCAGTATTTT. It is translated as CASGLDGMYTDTQYF. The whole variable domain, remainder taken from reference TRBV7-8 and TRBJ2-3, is GAGVSQSPRYKVAKRGQDVALRCDPISGHVSLFWYQQALGQGPEFLTYFQNEAQLDKSGLPSDRFFAERPEGSVSTLKIQRTQQEDSAVYLCASGLDGMYTDTQYFGPGTRLTVL.

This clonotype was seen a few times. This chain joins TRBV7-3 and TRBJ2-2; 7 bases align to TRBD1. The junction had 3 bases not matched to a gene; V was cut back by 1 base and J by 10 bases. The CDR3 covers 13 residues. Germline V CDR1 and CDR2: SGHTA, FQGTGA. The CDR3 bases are TGTGCCAGCAGCTTAAAGGGGGCGGTGGAGCTGTTTTTT. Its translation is CASSLKGAVELFF.

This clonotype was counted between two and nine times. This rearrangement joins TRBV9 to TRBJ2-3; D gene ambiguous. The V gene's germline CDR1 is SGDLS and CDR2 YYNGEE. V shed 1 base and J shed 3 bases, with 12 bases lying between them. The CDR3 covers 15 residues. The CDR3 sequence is CASSVRNLGTDTQYF. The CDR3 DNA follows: TGTGCCAGCAGCGTACGGAATTTGGGTACAGATACGCAGTATTTT.

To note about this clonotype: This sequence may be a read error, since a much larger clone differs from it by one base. CDR3 sequence reads: CSARDRVAHRTDTQYF. The CDR3 region has the DNA TGCAGTGCTAGAGATCGTGTAGCGCACCGCACAGATACGCAGTATTTT. V usage is TRBV20-1 and J usage is TRBJ2-3; a weak D match, TRBD2 (5 bases). The V and J ends lost 0 bases and 1 base respectively, with 14 bases between them. CDR3 length equals 16 residues. Germline values: CDR1 DFQATT, CDR2 SNEGSKA (reference sequence).

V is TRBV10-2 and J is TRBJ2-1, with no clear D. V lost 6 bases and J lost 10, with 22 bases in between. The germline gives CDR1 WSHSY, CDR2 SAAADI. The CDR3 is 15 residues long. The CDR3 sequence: CASSGTDLHFYEQFF. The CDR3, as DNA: TGCGCCAGCAGCGGAACGGACCTGCATTTCTACGAGCAGTTCTTC.

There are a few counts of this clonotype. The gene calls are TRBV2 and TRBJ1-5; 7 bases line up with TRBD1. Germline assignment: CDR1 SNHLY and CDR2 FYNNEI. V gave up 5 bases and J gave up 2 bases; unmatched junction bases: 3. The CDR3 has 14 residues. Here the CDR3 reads CASSRQGGNQPQHF. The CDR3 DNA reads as TGTGCCAGCAGTCGACAGGGAGGCAATCAGCCCCAGCATTTT.

CDR3 in amino acids: CSVASASNTEAFF. The CDR3 nucleotides read TGCAGCGTTGCTTCGGCTTCGAACACTGAAGCTTTCTTT. V usage is TRBV20-1 and J usage is TRBJ1-1; the D is unclear. The CDR3 loop spans 13 amino acids. Germline CDR1 and CDR2: DFQATT and SNEGSKA (reference sequence).

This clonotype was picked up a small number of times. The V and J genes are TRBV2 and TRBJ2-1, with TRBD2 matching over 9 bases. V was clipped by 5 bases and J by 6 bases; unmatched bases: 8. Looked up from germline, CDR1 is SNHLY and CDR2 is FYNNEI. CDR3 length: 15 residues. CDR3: CASSYPQGLANEQFF. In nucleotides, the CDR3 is TGTGCCAGCAGTTACCCGCAGGGACTAGCCAATGAGCAGTTCTTC.

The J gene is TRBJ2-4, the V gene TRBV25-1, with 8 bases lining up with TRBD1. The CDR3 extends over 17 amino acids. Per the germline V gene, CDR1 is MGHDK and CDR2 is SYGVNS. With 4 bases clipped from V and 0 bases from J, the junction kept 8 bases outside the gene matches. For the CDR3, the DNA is TGTGCCAGCAGTGGACAGGGGAAAAAACTAGCCAAAAACATTCAGTACTTC. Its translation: CASSGQGKKLAKNIQYF.

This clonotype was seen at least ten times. The CDR3 protein is CASSRTSGGTDTQYF. The CDR3 DNA reads TGTGCCAGCAGCCGGACTAGCGGAGGCACAGATACGCAGTATTTT. The V gene is TRBV6-4, the J gene TRBJ2-3; 10 nucleotides line up with TRBD2. CDR1 is MRHNA and CDR2 is SNTAGT in the germline V gene. The CDR3 totals 15 residues. J gave up 1 base and V 6 bases, and 4 bases lay outside the gene matches.

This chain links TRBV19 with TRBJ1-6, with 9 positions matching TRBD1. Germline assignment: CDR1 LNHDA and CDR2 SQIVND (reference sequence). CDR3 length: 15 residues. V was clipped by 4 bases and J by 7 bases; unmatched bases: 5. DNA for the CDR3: TGTGCCAGTAGTAGGACAGGGGTAGGAAATTCACCCCTCCACTTT. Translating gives CASSRTGVGNSPLHF.

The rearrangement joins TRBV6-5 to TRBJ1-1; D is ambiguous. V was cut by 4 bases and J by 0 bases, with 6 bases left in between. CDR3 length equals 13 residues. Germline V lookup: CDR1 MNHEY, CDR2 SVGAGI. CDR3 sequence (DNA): TGTGCCAGCAGTTTCATCCTGAACACTGAAGCTTTCTTT. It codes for CASSFILNTEAFF.

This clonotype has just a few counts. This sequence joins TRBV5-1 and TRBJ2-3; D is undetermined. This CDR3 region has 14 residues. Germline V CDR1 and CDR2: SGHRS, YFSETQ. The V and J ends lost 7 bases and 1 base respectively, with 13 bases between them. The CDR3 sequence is CASSHNPRTDTQYF. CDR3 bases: TGCGCCAGCTCCCATAATCCTCGCACAGATACGCAGTATTTT.

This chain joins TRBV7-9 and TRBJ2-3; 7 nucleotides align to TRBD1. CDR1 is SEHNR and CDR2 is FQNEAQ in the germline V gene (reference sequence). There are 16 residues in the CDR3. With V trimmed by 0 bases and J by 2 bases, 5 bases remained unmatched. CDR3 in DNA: TGTGCCAGCAGCTTAGCTCGCGGACAGGACACAGATACGCAGTATTTT. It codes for CASSLARGQDTDTQYF.

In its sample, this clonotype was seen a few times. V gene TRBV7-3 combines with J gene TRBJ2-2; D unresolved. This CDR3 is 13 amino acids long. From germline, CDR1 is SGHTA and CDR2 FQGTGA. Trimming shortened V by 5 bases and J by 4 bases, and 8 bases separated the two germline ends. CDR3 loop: CASSPYSTGELFF. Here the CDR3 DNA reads TGTGCCAGCAGCCCCTACAGCACCGGGGAGCTGTTTTTT.

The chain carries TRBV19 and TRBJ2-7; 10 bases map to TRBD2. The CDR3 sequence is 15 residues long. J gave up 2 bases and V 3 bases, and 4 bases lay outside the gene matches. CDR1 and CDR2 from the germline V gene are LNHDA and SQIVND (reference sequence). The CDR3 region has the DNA TGTGCCAGTAGTATCGGTAGCGGGAGGCCCTACGAGCAGTACTTC. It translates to CASSIGSGRPYEQYF.

The CDR3 spells CASSSSGRAGVEQFF. The CDR3 DNA sequence: TGTGCCAGCAGCTCAAGCGGGAGGGCCGGGGTTGAGCAGTTCTTC. The rearrangement links TRBV7-3 to TRBJ2-1; 10 nucleotides agree with TRBD2. The CDR3 is made up of 15 amino acids. Germline CDR1 reads SGHTA; CDR2 reads FQGTGA. The ends lost 4 bases at V and 9 bases at J; junction bases unmatched: 9.

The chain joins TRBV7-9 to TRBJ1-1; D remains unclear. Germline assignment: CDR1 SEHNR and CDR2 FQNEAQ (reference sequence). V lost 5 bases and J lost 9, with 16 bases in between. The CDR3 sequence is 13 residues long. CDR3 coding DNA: TGTGCCAGCAGCCCCCCGCGGGCAGTTAAAGCTTTCTTT. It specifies CASSPPRAVKAFF. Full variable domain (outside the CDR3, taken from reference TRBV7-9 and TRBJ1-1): DTGVSQNPRHKITKRGQNVTFRCDPISEHNRLYWYRQTLGQGPEFLTYFQNEAQLEKSRLLSDRFSAERPKGSFSTLEIQRTEQGDSAMYLCASSPPRAVKAFFGQGTRLTVV.

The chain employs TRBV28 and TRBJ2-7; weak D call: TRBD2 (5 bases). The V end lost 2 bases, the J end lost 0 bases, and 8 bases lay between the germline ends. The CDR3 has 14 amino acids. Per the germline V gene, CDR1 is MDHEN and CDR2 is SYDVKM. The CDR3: CASSLPSLSYEQYF. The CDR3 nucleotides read TGTGCCAGCAGTTTACCTAGCCTCTCCTACGAGCAGTACTTC.

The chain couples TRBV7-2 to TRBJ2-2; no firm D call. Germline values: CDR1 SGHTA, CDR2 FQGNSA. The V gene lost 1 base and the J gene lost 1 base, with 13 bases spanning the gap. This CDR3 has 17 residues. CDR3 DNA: TGTGCCAGCAGCTTAGATAAGACAAGAATGAACACCGGGGAGCTGTTTTTT. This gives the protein CASSLDKTRMNTGELFF.

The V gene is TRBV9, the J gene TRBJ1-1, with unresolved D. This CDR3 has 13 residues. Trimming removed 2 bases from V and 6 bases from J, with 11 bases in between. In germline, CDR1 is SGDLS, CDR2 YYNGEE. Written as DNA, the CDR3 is TGTGCCAGCAGCGTCCGGGAAGGCGCTGAAGCTTTCTTT. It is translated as CASSVREGAEAFF. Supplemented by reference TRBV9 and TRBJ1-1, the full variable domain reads DSGVTQTPKHLITATGQRVTLRCSPRSGDLSVYWYQQSLDQGLQFLIQYYNGEERAKGNILERFSAQQFPDLHSELNLSSLELGDSALYFCASSVREGAEAFFGQGTRLTVV.

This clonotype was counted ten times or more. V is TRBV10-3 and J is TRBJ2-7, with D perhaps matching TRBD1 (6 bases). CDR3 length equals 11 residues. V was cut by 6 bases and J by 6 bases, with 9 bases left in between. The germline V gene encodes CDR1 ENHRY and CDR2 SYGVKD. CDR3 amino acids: CAIRARGEQYF. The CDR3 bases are TGTGCCATCAGGGCCAGGGGCGAGCAGTACTTC.

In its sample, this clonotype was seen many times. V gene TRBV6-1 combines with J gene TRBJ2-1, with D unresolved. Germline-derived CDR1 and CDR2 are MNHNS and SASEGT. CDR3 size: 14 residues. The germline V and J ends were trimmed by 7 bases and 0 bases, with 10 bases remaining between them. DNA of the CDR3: TGTGCCAGCACCCAGCGCAGCTCCTACAATGAGCAGTTCTTC. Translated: CASTQRSSYNEQFF.

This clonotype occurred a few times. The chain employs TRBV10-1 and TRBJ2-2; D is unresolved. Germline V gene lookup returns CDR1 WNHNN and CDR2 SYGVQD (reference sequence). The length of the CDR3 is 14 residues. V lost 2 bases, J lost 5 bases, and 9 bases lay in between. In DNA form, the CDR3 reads TGCGCCAGCAGTGAGCCCCTAGGAACCGGGGAGCTGTTTTTT. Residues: CASSEPLGTGELFF.